These 2 T cell receptor beta chains came from one sample sequenced in a study of blood T cell repertoires in COVID-19. Profiled with immunoSEQ multiplex PCR; TCRdb holds only in-frame clones, not every one. Of 200,000 to 250,000 clones listed, about 88% are singletons. Sequencing was performed on peripheral blood. These receptors all stem from a woman aged 50 to 60 with COVID-19, enrolled during active disease.

The CDR3 loop reads CASSQGQLQETQYF. CDR3 DNA: TGTGCCAGCAGCCAAGGACAGCTCCAAGAGACCCAGTACTTC. This chain connects TRBV3-1 (or the pseudogene TRBV3-2) to TRBJ2-5, with D perhaps matching TRBD1 (5 bases). The CDR3 covers 14 residues. The V end lost 1 base, the J end lost 1 base, and 7 bases lay between the germline ends. CDR1 is LGHDT, CDR2 YNNKEL, per germline (reference sequence).

This chain joins TRBV27 and TRBJ1-4, with 8 bases identical to TRBD1. Germline V gene data show CDR1 as MNHEY and CDR2 as SMNVEV (reference sequence). Trimming at V came to 5 bases and at J to 4 bases, leaving 9 bases not matched to a gene. The CDR3 extends over 16 amino acids. The CDR3 nucleotides are TGTGCCAGCAGTAAACTTCAGGGGGCCCTTAATGAAAAACTGTTTTTT. Its translation is CASSKLQGALNEKLFF.